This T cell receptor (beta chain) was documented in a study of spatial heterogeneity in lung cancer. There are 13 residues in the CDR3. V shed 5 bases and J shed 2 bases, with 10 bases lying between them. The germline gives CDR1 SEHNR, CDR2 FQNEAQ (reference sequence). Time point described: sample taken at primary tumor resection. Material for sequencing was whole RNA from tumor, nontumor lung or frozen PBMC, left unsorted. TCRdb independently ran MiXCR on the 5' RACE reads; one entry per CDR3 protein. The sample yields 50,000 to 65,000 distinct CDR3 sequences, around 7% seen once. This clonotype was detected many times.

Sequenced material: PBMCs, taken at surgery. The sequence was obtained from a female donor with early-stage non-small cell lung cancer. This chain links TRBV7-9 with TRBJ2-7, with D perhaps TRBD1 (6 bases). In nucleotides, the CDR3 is TGTGCCAGCAGCCCTCCAGGGGCCTACGAGCAGTACTTC. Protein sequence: CASSPPGAYEQYF.